This record covers a single T cell receptor beta chain. Its antigen is not identified. These data originate in a study of T cell repertoires in cytomegalovirus infection. Study-wide background: Indications came from public TCR beta signatures; they pointed to CMV infection and to a matching HLA type.

V shed 3 bases and J 4 bases; nucleotides not matched to a gene: 18. The CDR3 is made up of 18 amino acids. Germline V gives CDR1 DFQATT, CDR2 SNEGSKA (reference sequence). The study, taken as a whole, reports: The ex vivo response was dominated by HLA-C-restricted CMV-specific TCR beta clonotypes.

From the reads, TCRdb called clonotypes with MiXCR, one entry per CDR3 protein. In the table there are about 740,000 distinct CDR3 sequences, less than 40% of which are singletons. The sequencing sample was made of PBMCs. This sequence joins TRBV20-1 and TRBJ2-3; 8 nucleotides agree with TRBD2. The source is a human donor in good health (CMV status not recorded). Some clones in this sample may be carry-over from other donors' samples. This CDR3 reads CSASGLAGTRPQADTQYF. CDR3 nucleotide sequence: TGCAGTGCTAGCGGGTTAGCGGGGACTCGCCCCCAGGCAGATACGCAGTATTTT.